One T cell receptor (beta chain) is described in this entry. As yet, its antigen is unknown. Germline V gene data show CDR1 as LNHDA and CDR2 as SQIVND (reference sequence). The CDR3 has 12 residues. Deletions cut 7 bases from V and 3 bases from J, with 8 bases between. Using constant-segment primers, 5'RACE produced TCR alpha and TCR beta cDNA libraries carrying sample barcodes and UMIs. TCRdb ran MiXCR on the 5' RACE reads and lists one entry per CDR3 protein. The table includes about 400,000 distinct CDR3 sequences, around a quarter detected once. This sample is drawn from a study of T-cell memory formation after mild COVID-19. General study findings and limits: The study found contracting CD4+ clones mainly in CM and EM and contracting CD8+ clones in EMRA. That cross-reactive memory joined was suggested by some responding clones appearing in pre-infection memory. Clones contracting over day 15 to 85 were CD4/CD8 balanced, with later expanders leaning CD4+.

This sequence originates from an adult woman who had mild COVID-19 (a few samples of this study predate the infection). Cell type and time point are not known. The specimen sequenced was PBMCs or a T cell subset sorted from them (not recorded which). The chain recombines TRBV19 with TRBJ2-3; D gene uncertain. The CDR3 nucleotides are TGTGCCAGTACGGACGGTACAGATACGCAGTATTTT. Its protein is CASTDGTDTQYF.